This T cell receptor beta chain was sequenced for a study of T cells expressing NK-cell markers (dated by TCRdb to between 2020 and 2021). Study-wide context: TCR beta-chain repertoires were profiled in sorted CD3+CD56+NKG2C+, CD3+CD56+NKG2C- and CD3+CD56-NKG2C+ T-cell subsets from several donors. Of the eight sequenced donors, seven were found to be HCMV-seropositive and one was found to be HCMV-seronegative. Randomly selected healthy volunteers, three men and five women, were used as the eight sequenced donors. The libraries were sequenced on Illumina HiSeq 2000/2500, MiSeq or NextSeq, producing 2 x 150 bp reads.

Sequencing relied on an Illumina HiSeq 2000. 5'RACE template switching, by which a universal primer site and unique molecular identifiers were added, was used to make TCR beta cDNA libraries. cDNA synthesis was primed from the TCR beta constant segment and was followed by two successive PCR amplification steps. In the paper's pipeline: MIGEC was used to demultiplex reads and group reads by UMI, and MiTCR was used to assemble and quantify clonotypes. To remove erroneous sequences, TCR cDNA sequences were retained only when supported by two or more reads. The tcR package was used for downstream repertoire analysis, with clonotypes matched between fractions based on CDR3 nucleotide sequence plus V segment. VDJmatch was used to annotate antigen specificity against VDJdb, with one amino acid substitution in CDR3 allowed. The reads were reprocessed in TCRdb, with one entry per CDR3 protein sequence and no accompanying DNA. None of the V and J calls come from the authors' own analysis; TCRdb made them. The sample table on file contains hundreds of thousands of distinct CDR3 sequences. The top ten hold roughly 4.2% of the sample.

Via the germline V gene (reference sequence), CDR1 is SEHNR and CDR2 FQNEAQ. Taken from cysteine to phenylalanine, the CDR3 has 16 residues. No DNA appears here. Overall results and qualifications from the work: For several donors, the dominant CD3+CD56+NKG2C+ clonotypes were among the top 10 CD8+ clonotypes and accounted for about 1.0-7.0% of CD8+ T cells. Those dominant clonotypes were again the most abundant among CD3+CD56-NKG2C+ cells in a few donors, at roughly 25-60.1%. It remained unclear whether the expanded NKG2C-expressing T cell clones were specific for HCMV antigens.

To determine HCMV serostatus, a commercial ELISA kit was used to detect HCMV-specific IgG in serum. Peripheral blood mononuclear cells were isolated from blood by Ficoll density gradient centrifugation. Points on this clonotype: Its binding antigen is unknown.

The chain is made from TRBV7-9 and TRBJ1-4; TCRdb's D gene call, TRBD1, goes unchecked for lack of DNA. The clonotype comes from a woman aged 18 to 75 in good health. Material: blood T cells: a sorted CD56 or NKG2C T cell subset, CD4+ or CD8+ T cells, or bulk PBMC T cells (not recorded which). The CDR3 loop reads CASSPAGTVNYEKLFF.